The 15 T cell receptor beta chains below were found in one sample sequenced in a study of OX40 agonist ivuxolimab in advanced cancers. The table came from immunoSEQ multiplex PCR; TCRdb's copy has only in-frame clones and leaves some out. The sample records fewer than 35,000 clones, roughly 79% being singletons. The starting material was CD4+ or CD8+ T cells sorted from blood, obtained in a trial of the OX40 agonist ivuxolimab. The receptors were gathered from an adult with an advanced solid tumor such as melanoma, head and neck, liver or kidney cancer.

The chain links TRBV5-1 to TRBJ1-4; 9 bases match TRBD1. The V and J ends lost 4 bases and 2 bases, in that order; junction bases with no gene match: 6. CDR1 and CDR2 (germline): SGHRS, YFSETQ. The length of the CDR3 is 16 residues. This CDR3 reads CASSRGQGGTNEKLFF. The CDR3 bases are TGCGCCAGCAGCCGGGGACAGGGAGGGACTAATGAAAAACTGTTTTTT.

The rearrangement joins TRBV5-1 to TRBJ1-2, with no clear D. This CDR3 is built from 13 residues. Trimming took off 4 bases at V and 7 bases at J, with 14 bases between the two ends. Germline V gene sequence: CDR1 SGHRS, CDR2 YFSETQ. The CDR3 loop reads CASSRGRQSGYTF. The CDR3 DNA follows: TGCGCCAGCAGCCGGGGTAGGCAGTCTGGCTACACCTTC. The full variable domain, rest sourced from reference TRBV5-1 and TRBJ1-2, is KAGVTQTPRYLIKTRGQQVTLSCSPISGHRSVSWYQQTPGQGLQFLFEYFSETQRNKGNFPGRFSGRQFSNSRSEMNVSTLELGDSALYLCASSRGRQSGYTFGSGTRLTVV.

The CDR3 here is CASSVGGTGGAGMAFF. Written as DNA, the CDR3 is TGTGCCAGCAGCGTAGGAGGAACAGGGGGCGCTGGTATGGCTTTCTTT. This chain uses TRBV9 with TRBJ1-1; 9 positions agree with TRBD1. The length of the CDR3 is 16 residues. J was trimmed by 11 bases and V by 0 bases; bases with no gene match: 14. In germline, CDR1 is SGDLS, CDR2 YYNGEE.

As DNA, the CDR3 is TGTGCCAGCAGTCCCCTTCACAGGGGGCGTAGTCAGCCCCAGCATTTT. Amino acid sequence: CASSPLHRGRSQPQHF. V is TRBV28 and J is TRBJ1-5; 9 bases map to TRBD1. The trim removed 5 bases at V and 6 bases at J, leaving 11 bases unmatched. CDR3 length: 16 residues. CDR1 and CDR2 (germline): MDHEN, SYDVKM.

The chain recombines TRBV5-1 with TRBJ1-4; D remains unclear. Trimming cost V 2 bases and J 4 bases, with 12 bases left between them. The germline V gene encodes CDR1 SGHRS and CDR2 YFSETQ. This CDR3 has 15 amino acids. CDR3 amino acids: CASSFGRVGNEKLFF. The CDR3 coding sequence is TGCGCCAGCAGCTTTGGACGGGTTGGTAATGAAAAACTGTTTTTT.

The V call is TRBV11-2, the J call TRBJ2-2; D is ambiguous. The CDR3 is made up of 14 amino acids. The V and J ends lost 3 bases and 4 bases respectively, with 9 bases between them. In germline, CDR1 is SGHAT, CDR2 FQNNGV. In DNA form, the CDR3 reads TGTGCCAGCAGCTTGAGTCGGGTCACCGGGGAGCTGTTTTTT. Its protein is CASSLSRVTGELFF.

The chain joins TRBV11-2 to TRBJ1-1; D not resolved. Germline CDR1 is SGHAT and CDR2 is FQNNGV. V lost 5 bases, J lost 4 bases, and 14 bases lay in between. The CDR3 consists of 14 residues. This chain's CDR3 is CASSPLRGSTEAFF. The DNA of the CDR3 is TGTGCCAGCAGCCCCCTACGAGGTAGCACTGAAGCTTTCTTT.

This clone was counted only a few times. The CDR3 reads CASSSLTDTQYF. Written as DNA, the CDR3 is TGTGCCAGCAGCTCCCTAACAGATACGCAGTATTTT. J is TRBJ2-3 and V is TRBV13; D gene unclear. V lost 4 bases to trimming and J lost 3 bases, with 5 bases between them. This CDR3 has 12 residues. Germline values: CDR1 PRHDT, CDR2 FYEKMQ (reference sequence).

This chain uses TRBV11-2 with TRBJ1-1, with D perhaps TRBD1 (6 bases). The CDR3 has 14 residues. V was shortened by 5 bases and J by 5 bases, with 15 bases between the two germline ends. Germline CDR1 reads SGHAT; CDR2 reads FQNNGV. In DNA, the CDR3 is TGTGCCAGCAGCCCGTCTGGGGGGCGGACTGAAGCTTTCTTT. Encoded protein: CASSPSGGRTEAFF.

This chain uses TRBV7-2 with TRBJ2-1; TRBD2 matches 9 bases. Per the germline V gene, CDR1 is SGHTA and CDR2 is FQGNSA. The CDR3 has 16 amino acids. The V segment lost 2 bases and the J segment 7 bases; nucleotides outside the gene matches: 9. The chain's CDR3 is CASSLFQAGGDNEQFF. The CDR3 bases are TGTGCCAGCAGCTTATTCCAGGCGGGAGGGGATAATGAGCAGTTCTTC.

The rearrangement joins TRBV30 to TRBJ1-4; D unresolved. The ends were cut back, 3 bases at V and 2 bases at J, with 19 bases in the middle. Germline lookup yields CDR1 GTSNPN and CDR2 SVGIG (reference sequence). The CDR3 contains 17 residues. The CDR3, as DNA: TGTGCCTGGAGCGAGACGGGAGGAAGAGGGACTAATGAAAAACTGTTTTTT. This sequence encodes CAWSETGGRGTNEKLFF.

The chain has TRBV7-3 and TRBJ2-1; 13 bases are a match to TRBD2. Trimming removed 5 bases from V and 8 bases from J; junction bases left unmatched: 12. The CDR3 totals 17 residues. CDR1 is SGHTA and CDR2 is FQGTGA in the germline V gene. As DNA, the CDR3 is TGTGCCAGCAGCCAACCTAAAACTAGCGGGGGGGCCTATGAGCAGTTCTTC. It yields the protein CASSQPKTSGGAYEQFF.

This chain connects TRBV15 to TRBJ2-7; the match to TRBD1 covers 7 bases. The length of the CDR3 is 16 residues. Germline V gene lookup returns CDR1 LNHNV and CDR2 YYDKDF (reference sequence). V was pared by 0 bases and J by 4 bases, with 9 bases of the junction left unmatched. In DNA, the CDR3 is TGTGCCACCAGCAGAGATTCTCTTGGGACAGCATACGAGCAGTACTTC. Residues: CATSRDSLGTAYEQYF.

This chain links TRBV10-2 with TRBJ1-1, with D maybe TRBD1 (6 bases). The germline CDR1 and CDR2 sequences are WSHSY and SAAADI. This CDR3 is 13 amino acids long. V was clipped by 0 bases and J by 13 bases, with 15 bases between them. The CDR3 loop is CASSESLGARGFF. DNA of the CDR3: TGCGCCAGCAGTGAGTCTTTGGGGGCTAGGGGTTTCTTT.

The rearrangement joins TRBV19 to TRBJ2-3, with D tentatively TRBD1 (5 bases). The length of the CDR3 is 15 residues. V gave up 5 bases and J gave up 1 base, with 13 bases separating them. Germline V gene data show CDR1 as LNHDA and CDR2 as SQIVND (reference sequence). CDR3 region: CASSVSGIRTDTQYF. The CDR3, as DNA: TGTGCCAGTAGTGTGTCAGGGATACGCACAGATACGCAGTATTTT.